The sequence of this TCR beta chain was determined in a study of OX40 agonist ivuxolimab in advanced cancers. About the research overall: Hepatocellular carcinoma, melanoma, renal cell or head and neck cancer occurred in dose-escalation patients. Treatment received earlier with anti-PD-1, anti-PD-L1 or anti-CTLA-4 agents was allowed, and approximately 44% had some. Study results and limitations: Still undetermined is the antigen specificity of the expanded peripheral T cells.

To note about this clone: Its antigen is unknown.

Here immunoSEQ multiplex PCR was the method, and the copy in TCRdb shows in-frame clones only, minus some. The table includes tens of thousands of clones, 84% detected once. Per the germline V gene, CDR1 is SGHAT and CDR2 is FQNNGV. V dropped 1 base and J dropped 6; count of bases not matched to a gene: 13. CDR3 size: 18 residues. The source is an adult with an advanced solid tumor such as melanoma, head and neck, liver or kidney cancer. Material: CD4+ or CD8+ T cells sorted from blood, obtained in a trial of the OX40 agonist ivuxolimab. The genes are TRBV11-2 and TRBJ2-1, with 9 positions matching TRBD1. This chain's CDR3 is CASSLGTRDRVPSNEQFF. DNA for the CDR3: TGTGCCAGCAGCTTAGGGACCCGGGACAGGGTACCATCCAATGAGCAGTTCTTC.